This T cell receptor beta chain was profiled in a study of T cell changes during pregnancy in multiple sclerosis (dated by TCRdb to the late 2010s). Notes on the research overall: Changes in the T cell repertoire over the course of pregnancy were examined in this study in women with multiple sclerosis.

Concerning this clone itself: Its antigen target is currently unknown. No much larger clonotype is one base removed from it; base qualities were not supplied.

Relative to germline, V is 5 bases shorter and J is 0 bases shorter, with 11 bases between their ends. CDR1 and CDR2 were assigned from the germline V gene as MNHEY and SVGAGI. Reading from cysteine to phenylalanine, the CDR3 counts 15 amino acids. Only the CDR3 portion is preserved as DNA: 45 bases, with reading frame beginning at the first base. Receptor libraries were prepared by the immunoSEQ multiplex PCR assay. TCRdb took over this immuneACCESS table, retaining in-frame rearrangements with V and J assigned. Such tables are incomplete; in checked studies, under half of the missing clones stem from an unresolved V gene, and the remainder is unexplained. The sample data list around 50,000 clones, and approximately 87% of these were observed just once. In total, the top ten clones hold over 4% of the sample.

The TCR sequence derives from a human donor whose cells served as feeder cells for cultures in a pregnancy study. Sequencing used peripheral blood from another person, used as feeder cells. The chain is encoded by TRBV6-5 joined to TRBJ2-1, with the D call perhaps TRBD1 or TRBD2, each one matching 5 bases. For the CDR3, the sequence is CASSRDGPSYNEQFF. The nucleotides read TGTGCCAGCAGTCGGGACGGCCCCTCCTACAATGAGCAGTTCTTC.